Each of the 20 T cell receptor beta chains below was sequenced from the same sample in a study of cytomegalovirus exposure and HLA in healthy donors (dated by TCRdb to between 2016 and 2019). Preparation of the library involved the immunoSEQ multiplex PCR assay. TCRdb provides this immuneACCESS table in a form limited to in-frame rearrangements. Some clones are lacking; in checked studies, under half of them reflect an unresolved V gene, and why the rest are absent is not known. Within this sample are 130,000 or so clones, with 89% of them counted one time only. The leading ten clones occupy 0.95% to 1.5% of the sample. Sequenced: PBMCs. These receptors were obtained from a woman aged 18-29 years in good health and CMV-seronegative.

V gene TRBV18 combines with J gene TRBJ2-7, with 9 bases identical to TRBD2. CDR1 is KGHSH and CDR2 is LQKENI in the germline V gene. The CDR3 is 14 amino acids. V dropped 3 bases and J dropped 5; count of bases not matched to a gene: 5. The CDR3 loop reads CASSPASGGNEQYF. CDR3 DNA sequence: TGTGCCAGCTCACCTGCCAGCGGGGGGAACGAGCAGTACTTC.

The chain combines TRBV27 with TRBJ1-5, with 9 bases that match TRBD1. The trim removed 2 bases at V and 4 bases at J, leaving 3 bases unmatched. This CDR3 contains 15 residues. Germline-derived CDR1 and CDR2 are MNHEY and SMNVEV (reference sequence). The CDR3 here is CASSLHRGPNQPQHF. CDR3 bases: TGTGCCAGCAGTTTACACAGGGGGCCAAATCAGCCCCAGCATTTT.

This clone was observed a single time. The chain employs TRBV5-4 and TRBJ1-1, with 9 nucleotides matching TRBD1. The junction had 4 bases not matched to a gene; V was cut back by 3 bases and J by 1 base. The V gene's germline CDR1 is SGHNT and CDR2 YYREEE (reference sequence). The CDR3 consists of 15 residues. The DNA of the CDR3 is TGTGCCAGCAGCTCTCCGGGACAGGGGAACACTGAAGCTTTCTTT. Protein sequence: CASSSPGQGNTEAFF.

V gene TRBV7-9 combines with J gene TRBJ2-7, with 8 bases fitting TRBD1. Germline CDR1 and CDR2: SEHNR and FQNEAQ (reference sequence). The V gene end was trimmed by 5 bases and the J gene end by 2 bases; junction bases not matched to a gene: 5. The CDR3 covers 14 residues. This CDR3 is CASSTPGQAYEQYF. CDR3 bases: TGTGCCAGCAGCACTCCGGGACAGGCCTACGAGCAGTACTTC.

This chain joins TRBV6-5 and TRBJ1-1; D is possibly TRBD1 (6 bases). The CDR3 length is 13 residues. CDR1 is MNHEY, CDR2 SVGAGI, per germline. The germline V and J ends were trimmed by 8 bases and 5 bases, with 15 bases remaining between them. The CDR3 is CASARQEFTEAFF. Here the CDR3 DNA reads TGTGCCAGCGCTCGACAGGAATTTACTGAAGCTTTCTTT.

V and J are TRBV5-1 and TRBJ1-4, with unresolved D. Germline lookup yields CDR1 SGHRS and CDR2 YFSETQ. V was clipped by 0 bases and J by 8 bases, with 14 bases between them. This CDR3 has 15 amino acids. CDR3 DNA sequence: TGCGCCAGCAGCTTGGCCCCTAGTAGGTTAGAAAAACTGTTTTTT. Translated: CASSLAPSRLEKLFF.

The CDR3 reads CASSQDDAGKNIQYF. For the CDR3, the DNA is TGCGCCAGCAGCCAAGATGACGCGGGGAAAAACATTCAGTACTTC. The chain combines TRBV4-1 with TRBJ2-4; TRBD2 is a possible D gene (6 bases). V gave up 0 bases and J gave up 4 bases, with 10 bases separating them. Looked up from germline, CDR1 is MGHRA and CDR2 is YSYEKL. The CDR3 has 15 amino acids.

V usage is TRBV7-9 and J usage is TRBJ2-7; no clear D. Between the trimmed V and J ends, which lost 1 base and 3 bases, there was a span of 10 bases. This CDR3 has 14 residues. Germline V gene sequence: CDR1 SEHNR, CDR2 FQNEAQ (reference sequence). The CDR3 DNA reads TGTGCCAGCAGCTTAGTTGGTGGCAGCTACGAGCAGTACTTC. It encodes CASSLVGGSYEQYF.

The rearrangement links TRBV11-2 to TRBJ1-1; tentative D call: TRBD1 (5 bases). Germline CDR1 SGHAT, CDR2 FQNNGV. This CDR3 contains 12 residues. Trimming pared 5 bases from V and 10 bases from J, leaving 14 bases between. The CDR3, as DNA: TGTGCCAGCAGCCCTACAGGCGATGGAGCTTTCTTT. This encodes CASSPTGDGAFF.

This sequence joins TRBV7-9 and TRBJ2-5; TRBD1 aligns across 9 bases. V gave up 4 bases and J gave up 5 bases; unmatched junction bases: 11. The germline gives CDR1 SEHNR, CDR2 FQNEAQ (reference sequence). The CDR3 covers 16 residues. The DNA of the CDR3 is TGTGCCAGCAGCTCCCGGGACAGGGTCGATGAGGAGACCCAGTACTTC. Its translation is CASSSRDRVDEETQYF.

This clone occurred a few times. V usage is TRBV10-3 and J usage is TRBJ2-5; D is perhaps TRBD1 (5 bases). The CDR3 sequence is 13 residues long. Germline V gives CDR1 ENHRY, CDR2 SYGVKD. The V and J ends lost 10 bases and 1 base respectively, with 13 bases between them. The CDR3 DNA reads as TGTGCCACCGTAGGGGCTGCCCAAGAGACCCAGTACTTC. The encoded protein is CATVGAAQETQYF.

The V and J genes are TRBV12-5 and TRBJ2-7; D unclear. The V gene lost 4 bases and the J gene lost 4 bases, with 8 bases spanning the gap. Germline CDR1 and CDR2: LGHNT and FRNRAP. The CDR3 has 12 amino acids. The DNA of the CDR3 is TGTGCTAGTGGTTCTAGTGTATACGAGCAGTACTTC. Translating gives CASGSSVYEQYF.

The genes are TRBV4-1 and TRBJ1-1; the D gene is possibly TRBD1 (6 bases). The CDR3 covers 14 residues. The V and J ends lost 0 bases and 8 bases respectively, with 13 bases between them. CDR1 and CDR2 from the germline V gene are MGHRA and YSYEKL. The chain's CDR3 is CASSQDPDRGEAFF. CDR3 in DNA: TGCGCCAGCAGCCAAGACCCGGACAGAGGAGAAGCTTTCTTT.

This clone was observed a handful of times. This sequence joins TRBV5-1 and TRBJ2-7, with 7 bases matching TRBD1. Germline V CDR1 and CDR2: SGHRS, YFSETQ. The CDR3 runs to 14 residues. Trimming at V came to 0 bases and at J to 4 bases, leaving 4 bases not matched to a gene. CDR3 in amino acids: CASSLAGQDYEQYF. The DNA for the CDR3 is TGCGCCAGCAGCTTGGCTGGACAGGATTACGAGCAGTACTTC.

The V and J genes are TRBV18 and TRBJ2-3; TRBD2 might be the D (5 bases). Germline loops: CDR1 KGHSH, CDR2 LQKENI. The CDR3 is 17 amino acids. The V and J ends lost 5 bases and 0 bases respectively, with 18 bases between them. The CDR3 reads CASSFNEAAISTDTQYF. CDR3 sequence (DNA): TGTGCCAGCTCATTCAACGAAGCGGCTATAAGCACAGATACGCAGTATTTT.

This sequence joins TRBV7-6 and TRBJ2-1, with D perhaps TRBD2 (6 bases). V was cut by 0 bases and J by 1 base, with 22 bases left in between. The CDR3 spans 20 residues. The V gene's germline CDR1 is SGHVS and CDR2 FNYEAQ. The CDR3 spells CASSLAPGKVRDLSYNEQFF. The DNA for the CDR3 is TGTGCCAGCAGCTTAGCGCCTGGCAAAGTCCGGGACTTGTCCTACAATGAGCAGTTCTTC.

The chain is built from TRBV2 and TRBJ2-2; TRBD2 aligns across 15 bases. V shed 8 bases, J shed 7 bases, and the junction held 5 bases outside the gene matches. Germline CDR1 and CDR2: SNHLY and FYNNEI. The CDR3 sequence is 15 residues long. The CDR3 nucleotides are TGTGCCAGCGACCTGGGACTAGCGGGGGGCGGGGAGCTGTTTTTT. Its protein product is CASDLGLAGGGELFF.

The genes are TRBV10-3 and TRBJ1-1; weak D call: TRBD1 (5 bases). The CDR3 sequence is 14 residues long. The V gene's germline CDR1 is ENHRY and CDR2 SYGVKD. V was cut by 4 bases and J by 1 base, with 10 bases left in between. CDR3 sequence: CAISVGGSNTEAFF. As DNA, the CDR3 is TGTGCCATCAGTGTTGGGGGGTCGAACACTGAAGCTTTCTTT.

The rearrangement links TRBV6-1 to TRBJ2-2; D is unresolved. Germline CDR1 is MNHNS and CDR2 is SASEGT. V dropped 2 bases and J dropped 5 bases, with 6 bases sitting between them. The CDR3 runs 13 residues. The CDR3 DNA sequence: TGTGCCAGCAGTGAAATGAGGACCGGGGAGCTGTTTTTT. Translation gives CASSEMRTGELFF.

The rearrangement joins TRBV6-1 to TRBJ1-5; 8 bases fit TRBD1. V trimming: 7 bases; J trimming: 3 bases; junction bases outside the gene matches: 5. The CDR3 extends over 14 amino acids. CDR1 is MNHNS, CDR2 SASEGT, per germline. The CDR3 here is CASTRDRSNQPQHF. In nucleotides, the CDR3 is TGTGCCAGCACCCGGGACAGGTCCAATCAGCCCCAGCATTTT.